The entry below gives a single TCR beta chain sequence along with its context. Its antigen is not known. The data were taken from a study of OX40 agonist ivuxolimab in advanced cancers. For the study at large: Patients received intravenous ivuxolimab every 2 weeks at 0.01 to 10 mg/kg. Study conclusions and caveats: CD8+ T cells averaged more expanded clones than CD4+.

CDR1 and CDR2 from the germline V gene are SGHTA and FQGNSA. This CDR3 is 13 amino acids long. The V and J ends lost 6 bases and 4 bases respectively, with 12 bases between them. Researchers took blood at baseline, on cycle 4 day 1, and on cycle 7 day 1. Using immunoSEQ multiplex PCR, the repertoire was profiled, and TCRdb retains in-frame clones only, with some absent. The table shows under 100,000 clones, with 84% occurring only once. The sequences come from CD4+ or CD8+ T cells sorted from blood, collected in a trial of the OX40 agonist ivuxolimab. The clonotype comes from an adult with an advanced solid tumor such as melanoma, head and neck, liver or kidney cancer. V usage is TRBV7-2 and J usage is TRBJ1-1; D is undetermined. The CDR3 DNA follows: TGTGCCAGCAGTAGAATACAGCCCACTGAAGCTTTCTTT. This sequence encodes CASSRIQPTEAFF.